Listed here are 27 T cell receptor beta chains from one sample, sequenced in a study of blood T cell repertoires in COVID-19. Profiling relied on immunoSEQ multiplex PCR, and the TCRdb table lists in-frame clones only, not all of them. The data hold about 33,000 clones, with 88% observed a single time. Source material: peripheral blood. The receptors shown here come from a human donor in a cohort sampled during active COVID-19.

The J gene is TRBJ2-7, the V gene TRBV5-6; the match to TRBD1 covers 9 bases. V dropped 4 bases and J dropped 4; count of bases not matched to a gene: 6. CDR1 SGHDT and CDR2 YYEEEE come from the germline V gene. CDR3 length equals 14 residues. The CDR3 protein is CASSRTGDRYEQYF. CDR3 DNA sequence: TGTGCCAGCAGCCGGACAGGGGATAGGTACGAGCAGTACTTC.

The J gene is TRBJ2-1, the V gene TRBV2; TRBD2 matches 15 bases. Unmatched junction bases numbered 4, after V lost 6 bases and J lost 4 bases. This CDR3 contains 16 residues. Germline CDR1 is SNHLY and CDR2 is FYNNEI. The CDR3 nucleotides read TGTGCCAGCAGGGCGGGACTAGCGGGAGGTTACAATGAGCAGTTCTTC. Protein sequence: CASRAGLAGGYNEQFF.

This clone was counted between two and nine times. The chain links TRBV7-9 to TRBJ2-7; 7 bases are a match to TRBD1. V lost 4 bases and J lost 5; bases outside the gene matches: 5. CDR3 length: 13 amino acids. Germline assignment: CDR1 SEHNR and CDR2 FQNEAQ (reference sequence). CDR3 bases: TGTGCCAGCAGCTACAGGGGAGTCGACGAGCAGTACTTC. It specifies CASSYRGVDEQYF.

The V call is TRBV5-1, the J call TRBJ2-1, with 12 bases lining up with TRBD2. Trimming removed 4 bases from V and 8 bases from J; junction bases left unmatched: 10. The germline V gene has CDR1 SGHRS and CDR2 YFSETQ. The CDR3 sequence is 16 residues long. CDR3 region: CASSPNRLAGGDEQFF. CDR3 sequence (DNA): TGCGCCAGCAGCCCCAATCGCCTAGCGGGGGGGGATGAGCAGTTCTTC.

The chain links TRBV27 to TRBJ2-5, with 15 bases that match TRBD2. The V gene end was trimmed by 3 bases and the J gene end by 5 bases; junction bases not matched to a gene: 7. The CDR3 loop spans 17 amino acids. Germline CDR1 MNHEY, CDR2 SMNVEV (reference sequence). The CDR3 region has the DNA TGTGCCAGCAGTTTCCAGGGACTAGCGGGAGGCCGGGAGACCCAGTACTTC. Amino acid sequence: CASSFQGLAGGRETQYF.

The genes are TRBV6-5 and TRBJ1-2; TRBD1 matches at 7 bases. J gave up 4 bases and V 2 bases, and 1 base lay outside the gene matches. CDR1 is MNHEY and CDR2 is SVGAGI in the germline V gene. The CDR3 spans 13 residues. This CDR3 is CASSYDRAYGYTF. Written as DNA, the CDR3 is TGTGCCAGCAGTTACGACAGGGCCTATGGCTACACCTTC.

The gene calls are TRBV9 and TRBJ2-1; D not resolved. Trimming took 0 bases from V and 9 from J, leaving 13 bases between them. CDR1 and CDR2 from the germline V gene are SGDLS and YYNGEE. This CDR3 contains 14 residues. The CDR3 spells CASSVGSLAREQFF. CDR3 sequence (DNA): TGTGCCAGCAGCGTAGGTTCTCTCGCGCGTGAGCAGTTCTTC.

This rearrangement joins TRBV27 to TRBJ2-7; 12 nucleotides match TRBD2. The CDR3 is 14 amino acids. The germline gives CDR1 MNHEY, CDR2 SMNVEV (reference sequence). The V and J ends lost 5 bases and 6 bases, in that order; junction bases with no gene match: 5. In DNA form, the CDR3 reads TGTGCCAGCAGTCCTAGCGGGAGGGCCATCGAGCAGTACTTC. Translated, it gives CASSPSGRAIEQYF.

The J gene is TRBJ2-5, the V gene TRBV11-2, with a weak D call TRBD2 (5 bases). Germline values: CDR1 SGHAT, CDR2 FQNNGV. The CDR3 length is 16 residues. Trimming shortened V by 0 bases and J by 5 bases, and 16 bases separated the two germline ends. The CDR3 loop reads CASSLDPWGSGETQYF. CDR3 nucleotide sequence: TGTGCCAGCAGCTTAGATCCTTGGGGATCGGGGGAGACCCAGTACTTC.

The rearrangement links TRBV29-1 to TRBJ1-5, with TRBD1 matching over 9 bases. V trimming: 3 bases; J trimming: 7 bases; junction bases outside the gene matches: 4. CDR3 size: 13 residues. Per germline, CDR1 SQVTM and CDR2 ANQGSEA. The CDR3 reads CSVETGGGQPQHF. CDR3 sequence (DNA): TGCAGCGTTGAGACAGGGGGTGGACAGCCCCAGCATTTT. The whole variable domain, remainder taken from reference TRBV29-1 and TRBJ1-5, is SAVISQKPSRDICQRGTSLTIQCQVDSQVTMMFWYRQQPGQSLTLIATANQGSEATYESGFVIDKFPISRPNLTFSTLTVSNMSPEDSSIYLCSVETGGGQPQHFGDGTRLSIL.

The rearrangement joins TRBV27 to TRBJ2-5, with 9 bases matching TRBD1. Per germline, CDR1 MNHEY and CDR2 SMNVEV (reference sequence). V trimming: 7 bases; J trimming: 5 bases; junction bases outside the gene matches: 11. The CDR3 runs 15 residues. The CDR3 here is CASNPGQGHWETQYF. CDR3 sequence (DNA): TGTGCCAGCAACCCAGGACAGGGGCACTGGGAGACCCAGTACTTC.

For the CDR3, the DNA is TGTGCCAGCAGCCATGCCTGGGACTTTCATTTCTCCTACGAGCAGTACTTC. Encoded protein: CASSHAWDFHFSYEQYF. The chain uses TRBV3-1 (or the pseudogene TRBV3-2) and TRBJ2-7; D perhaps matches TRBD2 (6 bases). The ends were cut back, 3 bases at V and 0 bases at J, with 18 bases in the middle. Looked up from germline, CDR1 is LGHDT and CDR2 is YNNKEL (reference sequence). The CDR3 runs to 17 residues.

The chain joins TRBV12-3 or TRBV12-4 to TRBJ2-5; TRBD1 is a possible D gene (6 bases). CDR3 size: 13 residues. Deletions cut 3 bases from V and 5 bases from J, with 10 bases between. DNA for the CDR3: TGTGCCAGCAGTTTGTGGGGGCAGGAGACCCAGTACTTC. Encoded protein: CASSLWGQETQYF.

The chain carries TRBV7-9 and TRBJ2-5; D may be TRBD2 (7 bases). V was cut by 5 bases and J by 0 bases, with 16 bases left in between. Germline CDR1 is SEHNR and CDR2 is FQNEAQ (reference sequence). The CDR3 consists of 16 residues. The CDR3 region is CASSHQTGRDQETQYF. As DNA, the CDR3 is TGTGCCAGCAGCCACCAAACAGGGAGGGACCAAGAGACCCAGTACTTC.

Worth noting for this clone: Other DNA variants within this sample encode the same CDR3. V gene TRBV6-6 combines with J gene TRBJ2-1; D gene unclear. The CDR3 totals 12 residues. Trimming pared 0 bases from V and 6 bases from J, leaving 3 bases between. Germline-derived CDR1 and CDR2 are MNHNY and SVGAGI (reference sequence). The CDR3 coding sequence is TGTGCCAGCAGTTACTCCCGCAATGAGCAGTTCTTC. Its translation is CASSYSRNEQFF.

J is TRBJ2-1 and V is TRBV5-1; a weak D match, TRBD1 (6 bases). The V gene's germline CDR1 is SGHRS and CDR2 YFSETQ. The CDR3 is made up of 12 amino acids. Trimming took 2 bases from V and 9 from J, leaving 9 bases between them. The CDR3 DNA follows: TGCGCCAGCAGCTTCGCAGGGGCTGAGCAGTTCTTC. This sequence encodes CASSFAGAEQFF.

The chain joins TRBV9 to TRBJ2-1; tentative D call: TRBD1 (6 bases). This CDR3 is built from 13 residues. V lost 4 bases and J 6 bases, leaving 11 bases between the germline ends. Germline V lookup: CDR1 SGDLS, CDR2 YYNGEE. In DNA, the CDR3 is TGTGCCAGCAGCAAAAACAGGGTCAATGAGCAGTTCTTC. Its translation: CASSKNRVNEQFF.

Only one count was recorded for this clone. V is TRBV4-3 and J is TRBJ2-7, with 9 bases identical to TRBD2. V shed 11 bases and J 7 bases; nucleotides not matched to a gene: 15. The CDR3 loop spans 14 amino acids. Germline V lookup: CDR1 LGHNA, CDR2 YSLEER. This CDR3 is CAAFCGRERLEQYF. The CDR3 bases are TGCGCCGCATTCTGCGGGAGGGAGAGGCTAGAGCAGTACTTC.

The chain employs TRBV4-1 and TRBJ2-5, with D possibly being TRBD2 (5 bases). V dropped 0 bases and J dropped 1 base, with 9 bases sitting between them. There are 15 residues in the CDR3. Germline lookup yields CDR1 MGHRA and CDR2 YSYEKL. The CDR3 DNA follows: TGCGCCAGCAGCCAAGACTCTAGCAGCCAAGAGACCCAGTACTTC. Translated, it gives CASSQDSSSQETQYF.

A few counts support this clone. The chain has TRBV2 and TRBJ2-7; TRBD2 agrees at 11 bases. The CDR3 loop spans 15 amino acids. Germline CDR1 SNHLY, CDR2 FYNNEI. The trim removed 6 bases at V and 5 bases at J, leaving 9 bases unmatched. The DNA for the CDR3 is TGTGCCAGCAGCGTAGGAGTAGCGGGAGGGGACGAGCAGTACTTC. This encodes CASSVGVAGGDEQYF. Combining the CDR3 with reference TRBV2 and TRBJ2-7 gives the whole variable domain EPEVTQTPSHQVTQMGQEVILRCVPISNHLYFYWYRQILGQKVEFLVSFYNNEISEKSEIFDDQFSVERPDGSNFTLKIRSTKLEDSAMYFCASSVGVAGGDEQYFGPGTRLTVT.

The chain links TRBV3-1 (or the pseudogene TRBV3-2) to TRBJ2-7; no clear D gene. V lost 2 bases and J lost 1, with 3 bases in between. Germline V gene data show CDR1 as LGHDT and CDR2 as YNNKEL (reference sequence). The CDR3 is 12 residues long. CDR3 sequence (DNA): TGTGCCAGCAGCCAATTATCCTACGAGCAGTACTTC. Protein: CASSQLSYEQYF.

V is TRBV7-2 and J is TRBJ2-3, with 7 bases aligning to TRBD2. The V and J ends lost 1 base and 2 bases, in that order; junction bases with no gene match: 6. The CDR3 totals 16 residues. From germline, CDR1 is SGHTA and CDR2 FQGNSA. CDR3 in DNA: TGTGCCAGCAGCTTAGGGGGAGGGAGGGCCACAGATACGCAGTATTTT. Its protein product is CASSLGGGRATDTQYF.

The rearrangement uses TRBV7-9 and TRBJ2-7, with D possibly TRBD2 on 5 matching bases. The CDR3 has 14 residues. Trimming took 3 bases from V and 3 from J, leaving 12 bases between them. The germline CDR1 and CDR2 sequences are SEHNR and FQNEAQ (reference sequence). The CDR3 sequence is CASSLGGSYYEQYF. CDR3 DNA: TGTGCCAGCAGCTTGGGCGGGTCTTACTACGAGCAGTACTTC.

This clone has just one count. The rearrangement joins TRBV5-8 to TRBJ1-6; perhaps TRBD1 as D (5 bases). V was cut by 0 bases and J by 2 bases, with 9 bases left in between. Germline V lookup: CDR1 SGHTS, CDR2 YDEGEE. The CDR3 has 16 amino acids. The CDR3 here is CASSLAGRAYNSPLHF. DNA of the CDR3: TGTGCCAGCAGCTTGGCCGGCAGGGCCTATAATTCACCCCTCCACTTT.

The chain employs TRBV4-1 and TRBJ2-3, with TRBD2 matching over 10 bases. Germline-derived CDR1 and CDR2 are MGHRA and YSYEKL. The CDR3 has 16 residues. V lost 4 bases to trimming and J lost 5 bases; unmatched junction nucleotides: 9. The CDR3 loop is CASSRGPAGGQDTQYF. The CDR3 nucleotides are TGCGCCAGCAGCCGGGGCCCAGCGGGGGGGCAAGATACGCAGTATTTT.

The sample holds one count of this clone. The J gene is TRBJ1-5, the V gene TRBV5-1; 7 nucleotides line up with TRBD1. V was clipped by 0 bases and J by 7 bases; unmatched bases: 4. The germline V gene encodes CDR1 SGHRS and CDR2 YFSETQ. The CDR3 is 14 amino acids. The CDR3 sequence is CASSLVQGGQPQHF. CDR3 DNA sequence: TGCGCCAGCAGCTTGGTTCAGGGGGGCCAGCCCCAGCATTTT.

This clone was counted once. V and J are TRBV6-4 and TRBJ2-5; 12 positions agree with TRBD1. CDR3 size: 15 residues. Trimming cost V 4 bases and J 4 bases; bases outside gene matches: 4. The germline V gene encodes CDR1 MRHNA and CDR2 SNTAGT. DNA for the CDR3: TGTGCCAGCAGTGCCGGGACAGGGGGCGCAGAGACCCAGTACTTC. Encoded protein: CASSAGTGGAETQYF.